Presented here are 15 T cell receptor beta chains from one specimen sequenced in a study of beta chain features in type 1 diabetes. These TCRs' antigens remain unknown. Whole-study results and caveats: In every one of the four CD4+ subsets, TCRB CDR3s were moderately but significantly shorter in Type 1 diabetes patients.

Isolated RNA was reverse transcribed in full, so expressed TCRB transcripts were sequenced. Assay: immunoSEQ multiplex PCR; the TCRdb copy retains only in-frame clones and omits some. This sample has 630,000 or so clones, with more than 12% found just once. The sample comprised naive CD4+ T cells from blood. The receptors were gathered from a man in his late teens or twenties with type 1 diabetes.

With respect to this clone: Other DNA sequences in the sample encode the same CDR3. V and J are TRBV28 and TRBJ2-7, with 8 positions matching TRBD1. The CDR3 covers 13 residues. CDR1 MDHEN and CDR2 SYDVKM come from the germline V gene. Unmatched junction bases numbered 2, after V lost 4 bases and J lost 3 bases. CDR3 sequence reads: CASSSGQGYEQYF. The DNA for the CDR3 is TGTGCCAGCAGTTCCGGACAGGGCTACGAGCAGTACTTC.

Worth noting for this clone: The same CDR3 is also encoded by other DNA sequences in this sample. This rearrangement joins TRBV6-6 to TRBJ1-5, with D unclear. CDR3 length equals 11 residues. In germline, CDR1 is MNHNY, CDR2 SVGAGI (reference sequence). V was shortened by 5 bases and J by 3 bases, with 2 bases between the two germline ends. The CDR3 nucleotides read TGTGCCAGCAGTGCCAATCAGCCCCAGCATTTT. Translation: CASSANQPQHF.

This clone was seen only a few times. This chain joins TRBV5-4 and TRBJ2-1; no definite D call. Germline lookup yields CDR1 SGHNT and CDR2 YYREEE (reference sequence). Deletions cut 2 bases from V and 4 bases from J, with 16 bases between. The CDR3 is 16 amino acids. For the CDR3, the DNA is TGTGCCAGCAGCTTCCCTGGCACACTGAAATACAATGAGCAGTTCTTC. As protein: CASSFPGTLKYNEQFF. Full variable domain (remainder filled in from reference TRBV5-4 and TRBJ2-1): ETGVTQSPTHLIKTRGQQVTLRCSSQSGHNTVSWYQQALGQGPQFIFQYYREEENGRGNFPPRFSGLQFPNYSSELNVNALELDDSALYLCASSFPGTLKYNEQFFGPGTRLTVL.

This clone was detected a few times. The rearrangement links TRBV6-5 to TRBJ1-2, with D maybe TRBD1 (6 bases). Trimming removed 2 bases from V and 3 bases from J, with 10 bases in between. CDR1 is MNHEY, CDR2 SVGAGI, per germline. The CDR3 loop spans 14 amino acids. The CDR3 protein is CASSYTQGYYGYTF. CDR3 coding DNA: TGTGCCAGCAGTTACACACAGGGTTACTATGGCTACACCTTC.

The chain employs TRBV4-2 and TRBJ2-5; 10 bases match TRBD2. Germline CDR1 LGHNA, CDR2 YNFKEQ. The trim removed 0 bases at V and 4 bases at J, leaving 8 bases unmatched. The CDR3 has 17 amino acids. The CDR3 nucleotides are TGTGCCAGCAGCCAAGAGGAAGCGGGAGGGCCGGGAGAGACCCAGTACTTC. Residues: CASSQEEAGGPGETQYF.

The chain is built from TRBV5-1 and TRBJ2-5; the D gene is possibly TRBD1 (6 bases). The V end lost 2 bases, the J end lost 5 bases, and 16 bases lay between the germline ends. CDR1 is SGHRS, CDR2 YFSETQ, per germline. The CDR3 runs to 15 residues. CDR3 nucleotide sequence: TGCGCCAGCAGCTTCGAAACAGGGCCCAGGGAGACCCAGTACTTC. It yields the protein CASSFETGPRETQYF.

V is TRBV30 and J is TRBJ2-7; no clear D gene. Germline values: CDR1 GTSNPN, CDR2 SVGIG (reference sequence). There are 14 residues in the CDR3. Between the trimmed V and J ends, which lost 4 bases and 1 base, there was a span of 14 bases. The CDR3 DNA is TGTGCCTGGACTTCCCGACGGCTTTCCTACGAGCAGTACTTC. This sequence encodes CAWTSRRLSYEQYF.

In its sample, this clone was seen a few times. The J gene is TRBJ2-6, the V gene TRBV5-1; 9 positions agree with TRBD1. Germline CDR1 is SGHRS and CDR2 is YFSETQ. This CDR3 spans 16 amino acids. V shed 4 bases, J shed 0 bases, and the junction held 2 bases outside the gene matches. CDR3 loop: CASSQTGGSGANVLTF. In nucleotides, the CDR3 is TGCGCCAGCAGCCAGACAGGGGGCTCTGGGGCCAACGTCCTGACTTTC.

The chain combines TRBV4-1 with TRBJ2-7; D is perhaps TRBD1 (6 bases). This CDR3 comprises 15 residues. V was trimmed by 0 bases and J by 5 bases, leaving 14 bases between them. Germline-derived CDR1 and CDR2 are MGHRA and YSYEKL. CDR3 bases: TGCGCCAGCAGCCAAGACCGAGCAGGGGACAACGAGCAGTACTTC. Its protein product is CASSQDRAGDNEQYF.

The J gene is TRBJ1-5, the V gene TRBV6-5; D gene uncertain. The CDR3 runs 12 residues. Germline values: CDR1 MNHEY, CDR2 SVGAGI. V gave up 5 bases and J gave up 7 bases, with 9 bases separating them. The DNA of the CDR3 is TGTGCCAGCAGTCCGATGGGCCAGCCCCAGCATTTT. Protein sequence: CASSPMGQPQHF.

The chain links TRBV28 to TRBJ1-6, with D uncertain. V lost 10 bases and J 7 bases, leaving 17 bases between the germline ends. The germline V gene has CDR1 MDHEN and CDR2 SYDVKM. This CDR3 has 14 residues. For the CDR3, the DNA is TGTGCCACCCCTACGGCGGGGAGGAATTCACCCCTCCACTTT. It yields the protein CATPTAGRNSPLHF.

In its sample, this clone was seen a few times. This sequence joins TRBV7-9 and TRBJ1-5; D remains unclear. Germline V gene lookup returns CDR1 SEHNR and CDR2 FQNEAQ (reference sequence). V was clipped by 3 bases and J by 5 bases, with 8 bases between them. This CDR3 spans 13 amino acids. The CDR3 sequence: CASSFAPDQPQHF. CDR3 DNA sequence: TGTGCCAGCAGCTTCGCCCCCGATCAGCCCCAGCATTTT. The whole variable domain, remainder taken from reference TRBV7-9 and TRBJ1-5, is DTGVSQNPRHKITKRGQNVTFRCDPISEHNRLYWYRQTLGQGPEFLTYFQNEAQLEKSRLLSDRFSAERPKGSFSTLEIQRTEQGDSAMYLCASSFAPDQPQHFGDGTRLSIL.

In its sample, this clone was seen a few times. The CDR3 DNA follows: TGTGCCAGCAGCGCCGGGACAGCAAACACTGAAGCTTTCTTT. It encodes CASSAGTANTEAFF. The chain has TRBV7-2 and TRBJ1-1; 7 bases are shared with TRBD1. V lost 5 bases to trimming and J lost 2 bases; unmatched junction nucleotides: 5. Germline lookup yields CDR1 SGHTA and CDR2 FQGNSA. The length of the CDR3 is 14 residues. Based on the CDR3 plus reference TRBV7-2 and TRBJ1-1, the full variable domain is GAGVSQSPSNKVTEKGKDVELRCDPISGHTALYWYRQSLGQGLEFLIYFQGNSAPDKSGLPSDRFSAERTGGSVSTLTIQRTQQEDSAVYLCASSAGTANTEAFFGQGTRLTVV.

The J gene is TRBJ1-4, the V gene TRBV7-9, with D unclear. The germline gives CDR1 SEHNR, CDR2 FQNEAQ (reference sequence). The CDR3 contains 12 residues. V lost 5 bases and J lost 7, with 8 bases in between. CDR3 sequence reads: CASSTRGEKLFF. In DNA form, the CDR3 reads TGTGCCAGCAGCACTAGAGGTGAAAAACTGTTTTTT.

This clone was seen more than once but under ten times. The CDR3 loop reads CASSHGDSSYNEQFF. The CDR3 DNA is TGTGCCAGCAGCCACGGAGATAGCTCCTACAATGAGCAGTTCTTC. The chain couples TRBV4-2 to TRBJ2-1; D is uncertain. Trimming removed 3 bases at V and 0 bases at J, with 9 bases between. The CDR3 length is 15 residues. CDR1 is LGHNA, CDR2 YNFKEQ, per germline.